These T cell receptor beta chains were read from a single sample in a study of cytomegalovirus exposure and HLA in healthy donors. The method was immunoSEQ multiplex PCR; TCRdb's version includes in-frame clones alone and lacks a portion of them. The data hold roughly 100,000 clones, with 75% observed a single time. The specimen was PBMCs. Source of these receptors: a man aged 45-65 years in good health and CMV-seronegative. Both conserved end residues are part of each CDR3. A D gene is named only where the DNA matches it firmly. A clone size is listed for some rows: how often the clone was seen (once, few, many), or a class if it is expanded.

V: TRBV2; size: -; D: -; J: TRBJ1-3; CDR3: CASRALTGGNTIYF; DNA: TGTGCCAGCAGGGCCCTGACAGGTGGAAACACCATATATTTT
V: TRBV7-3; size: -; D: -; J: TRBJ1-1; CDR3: CASSLDGSTEAFF; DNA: TGTGCCAGCAGCTTAGATGGCAGCACTGAAGCTTTCTTT
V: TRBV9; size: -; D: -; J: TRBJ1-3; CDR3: CASSAGPIGNTIYF; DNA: TGTGCCAGCAGCGCGGGTCCTATTGGAAACACCATATATTTT
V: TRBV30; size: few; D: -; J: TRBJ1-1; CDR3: CAWRGGSYTEAFF; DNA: TGTGCCTGGAGAGGGGGTTCATACACTGAAGCTTTCTTT
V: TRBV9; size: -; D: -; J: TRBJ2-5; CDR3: CASSVNSGVGTQYF; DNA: TGTGCCAGCAGCGTTAATTCGGGGGTTGGGACCCAGTACTTC
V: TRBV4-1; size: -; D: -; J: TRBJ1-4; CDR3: CASSHRGELFF; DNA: TGCGCCAGCAGCCACCGAGGAGAACTGTTTTTT
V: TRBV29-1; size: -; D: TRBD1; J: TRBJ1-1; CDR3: CSVLQGENTEAFF; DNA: TGCAGCGTTTTACAGGGGGAGAACACTGAAGCTTTCTTT
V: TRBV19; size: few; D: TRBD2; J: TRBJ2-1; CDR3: CASSLAGLAGHRSYNEQFF; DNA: TGTGCCAGTAGTCTTGCGGGACTAGCGGGTCACCGCTCCTACAATGAGCAGTTCTTC
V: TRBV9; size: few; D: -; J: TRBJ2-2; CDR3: CASSVGTEGMNTGELFF; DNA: TGTGCCAGCAGCGTAGGAACGGAGGGAATGAACACCGGGGAGCTGTTTTTT
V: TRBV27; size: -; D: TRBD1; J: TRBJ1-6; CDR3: CASATGAAYNSPLHF; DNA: TGTGCCTCGGCGACAGGGGCGGCGTATAATTCACCCCTCCACTTT
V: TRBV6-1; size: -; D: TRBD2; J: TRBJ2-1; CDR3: CASSGLAAGNNEQFF; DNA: TGTGCCAGCAGCGGACTAGCGGCGGGAAACAATGAGCAGTTCTTC
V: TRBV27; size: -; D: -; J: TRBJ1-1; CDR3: CASSPHANLVTGTEAFF; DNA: TGTGCCAGCAGTCCCCATGCTAACCTTGTAACGGGCACTGAAGCTTTCTTT
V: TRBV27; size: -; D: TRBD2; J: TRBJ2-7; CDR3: CASSSPTSGSYEQYF; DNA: TGTGCCAGCAGTTCTCCGACTAGCGGGTCCTACGAGCAGTACTTC
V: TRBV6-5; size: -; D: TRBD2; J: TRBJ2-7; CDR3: CASSPPGLALYEQYF; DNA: TGTGCCAGCAGTCCGCCGGGACTAGCACTATACGAGCAGTACTTC
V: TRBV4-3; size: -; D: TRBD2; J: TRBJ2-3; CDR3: CASSLAGGGNTQYF; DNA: TGCGCCAGCAGCCTAGCGGGAGGGGGGAATACGCAGTATTTT
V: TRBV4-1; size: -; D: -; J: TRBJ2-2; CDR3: CASSLGYGIYTGELFF; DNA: TGCGCCAGCAGCCTTGGCTACGGGATATACACCGGGGAGCTGTTTTTT
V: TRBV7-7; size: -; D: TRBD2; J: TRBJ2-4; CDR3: CASTTAPLQRGENIQYF; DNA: TGTGCTAGCACCACCGCCCCCCTACAACGGGGGGAAAACATTCAGTACTTC
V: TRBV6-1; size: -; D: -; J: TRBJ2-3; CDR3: CASSWSRGTDTQYF; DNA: TGTGCCAGCTCTTGGTCCCGAGGGACAGATACGCAGTATTTT
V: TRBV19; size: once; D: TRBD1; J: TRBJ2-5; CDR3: CASSMSTGEAQETQYF; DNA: TGTGCCAGTAGTATGTCGACAGGGGAGGCCCAAGAGACCCAGTACTTC
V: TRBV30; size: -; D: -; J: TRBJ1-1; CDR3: CAWSVGAAPEAFF; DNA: TGTGCCTGGAGTGTAGGGGCAGCCCCTGAAGCTTTCTTT
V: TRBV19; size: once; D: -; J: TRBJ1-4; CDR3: CASRPGRRSGGEKLFF; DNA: TGTGCCAGTAGGCCGGGAAGACGGTCGGGTGGTGAAAAACTGTTTTTT
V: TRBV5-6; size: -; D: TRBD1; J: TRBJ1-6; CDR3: CASSLAATGGSPVLHF; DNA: TGTGCCAGCAGCTTGGCGGCGACAGGGGGTTCCCCAGTTCTCCACTTT
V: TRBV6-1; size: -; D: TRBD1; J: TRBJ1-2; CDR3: CASSRQGAGYGYTF; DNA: TGTGCCAGCAGCCGACAGGGGGCAGGCTATGGCTACACCTTC
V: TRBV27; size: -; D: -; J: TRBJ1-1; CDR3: CASSRTPDATEAFF; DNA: TGTGCCAGCAGCCGGACTCCGGACGCAACTGAAGCTTTCTTT
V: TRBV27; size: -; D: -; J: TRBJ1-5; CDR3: CASSPSRDQPQHF; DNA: TGTGCCAGCAGCCCTTCACGGGATCAGCCCCAGCATTTT
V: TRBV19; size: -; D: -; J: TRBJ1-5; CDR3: CASSRSGDQPQHF; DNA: TGTGCCAGTAGTAGGTCAGGGGATCAGCCCCAGCATTTT
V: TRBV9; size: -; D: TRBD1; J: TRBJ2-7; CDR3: CASSPEGDSSYEQYF; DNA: TGTGCCAGCAGCCCCGAAGGGGACAGCTCCTACGAGCAGTACTTC
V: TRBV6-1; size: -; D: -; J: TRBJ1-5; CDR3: CASTEQGSQPQHF; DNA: TGTGCCAGCACCGAACAGGGTAGCCAGCCCCAGCATTTT
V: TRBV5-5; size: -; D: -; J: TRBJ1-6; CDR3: CASSFVGNSPLHF; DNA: TGTGCCAGCAGCTTCGTCGGTAATTCACCCCTCCACTTT
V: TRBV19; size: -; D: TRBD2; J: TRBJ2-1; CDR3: CASTPLAGSYNEQFF; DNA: TGTGCCAGTACCCCTCTAGCGGGGTCCTACAATGAGCAGTTCTTC
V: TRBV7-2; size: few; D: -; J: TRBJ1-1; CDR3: CASSLFQGGTEAFF; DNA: TGTGCCAGCAGCTTGTTCCAAGGAGGGACTGAAGCTTTCTTT
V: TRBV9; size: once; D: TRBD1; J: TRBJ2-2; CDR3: CASSVGTGVWKAGELFF; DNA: TGTGCCAGCAGCGTAGGGACAGGGGTATGGAAGGCCGGGGAGCTGTTTTTT
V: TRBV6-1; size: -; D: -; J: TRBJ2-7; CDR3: CASTRTTYEQYF; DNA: TGTGCCAGCACCAGGACTACCTACGAGCAGTACTTC
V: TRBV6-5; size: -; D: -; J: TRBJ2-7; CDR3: CASSWRQGPYEQYF; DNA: TGTGCCAGCAGTTGGCGGCAGGGGCCCTACGAGCAGTACTTC
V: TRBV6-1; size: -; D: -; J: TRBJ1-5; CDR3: CASSERQSYQPQHF; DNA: TGTGCCAGCAGTGAAAGACAGTCCTATCAGCCCCAGCATTTT
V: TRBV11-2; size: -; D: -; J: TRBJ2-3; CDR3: CASSSLGAPHTDTQYF; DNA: TGTGCCAGCAGCTCCCTGGGGGCCCCACACACAGATACGCAGTATTTT
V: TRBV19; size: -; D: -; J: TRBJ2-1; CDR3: CASSFSPSSYNEQFF; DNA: TGTGCCAGTAGTTTCAGTCCAAGCTCCTACAATGAGCAGTTCTTC
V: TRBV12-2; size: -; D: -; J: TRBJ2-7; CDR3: CASRLTPSGRTTHEQYF; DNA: TGTGCAAGTCGCTTAACGCCTAGCGGGAGGACCACCCACGAGCAGTACTTC
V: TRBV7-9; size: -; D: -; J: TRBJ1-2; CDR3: CASSRRDLSTGYGYTF; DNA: TGTGCCAGCAGCCGCAGGGACCTCAGTACAGGGTATGGCTACACCTTC
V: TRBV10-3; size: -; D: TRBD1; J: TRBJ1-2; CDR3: CAIREDRGDGGYTF; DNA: TGTGCCATCAGGGAGGACAGGGGGGACGGTGGCTACACCTTC
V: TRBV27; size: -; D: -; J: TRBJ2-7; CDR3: CASSLSGRNYEQYF; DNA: TGTGCCAGCAGTTTATCTGGTCGGAACTACGAGCAGTACTTC
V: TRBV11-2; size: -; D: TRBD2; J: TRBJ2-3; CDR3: CASSLGLASTDTQYF; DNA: TGTGCCAGCAGCTTAGGACTAGCTAGCACAGATACGCAGTATTTT
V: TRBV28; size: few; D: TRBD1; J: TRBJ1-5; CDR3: CASSSTGTANQPQHF; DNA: TGTGCCAGCAGTTCGACCGGGACAGCTAATCAGCCCCAGCATTTT
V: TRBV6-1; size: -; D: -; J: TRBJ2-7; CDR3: CASSDWDLEVDEQYF; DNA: TGTGCCAGCAGTGATTGGGACTTAGAAGTAGACGAGCAGTACTTC
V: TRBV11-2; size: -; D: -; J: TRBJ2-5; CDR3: CASSLVNSQETQYF; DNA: TGTGCCAGCAGCTTAGTTAACAGCCAAGAGACCCAGTACTTC
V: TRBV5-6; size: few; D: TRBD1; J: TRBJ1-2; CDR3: CASSSLGQGAYGYTF; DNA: TGTGCCAGCAGCTCCCTGGGACAGGGGGCCTATGGCTACACCTTC
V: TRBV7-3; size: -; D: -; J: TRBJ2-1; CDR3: CASSLQATPGEQFF; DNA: TGTGCCAGCAGCTTACAAGCGACTCCCGGAGAGCAGTTCTTC
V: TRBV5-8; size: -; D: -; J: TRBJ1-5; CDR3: CASSLELLQPQHF; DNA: TGTGCCAGCAGCTTGGAACTACTCCAGCCCCAGCATTTT
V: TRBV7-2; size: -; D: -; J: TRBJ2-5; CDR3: CASSSLGQTQYF; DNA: TGTGCCAGCAGCTCGCTGGGGCAGACCCAGTACTTC
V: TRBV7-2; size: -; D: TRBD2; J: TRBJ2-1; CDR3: CASSSGGGLGSGEQFF; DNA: TGTGCCAGCAGCTCTGGGGGGGGACTAGGCTCGGGTGAGCAGTTCTTC
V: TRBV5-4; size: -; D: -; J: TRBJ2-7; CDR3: CASSSQGGPRYEQYF; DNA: TGTGCCAGCAGCTCACAGGGGGGGCCCCGATACGAGCAGTACTTC
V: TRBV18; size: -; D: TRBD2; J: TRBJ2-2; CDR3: CASSPPKREAGTGELFF; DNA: TGTGCCAGCTCACCCCCCAAGCGGGAGGCTGGGACCGGGGAGCTGTTTTTT